This T cell receptor beta chain was profiled in a study of response to subunit inactivated influenza vaccine. CDR1 LNHNV and CDR2 YYDKDF come from the germline V gene (reference sequence). This CDR3 region has 14 residues. V gave up 6 bases and J gave up 5 bases; unmatched junction bases: 3. TCRdb analysed the RT-PCR reads with MiXCR anew, one entry per CDR3 protein. The table records about 570,000 distinct CDR3 sequences, approximately 11% of them present only once. Ten or more counts support this clonotype. The same data also went into a second study, on T cells expressing NK-cell markers. From that study: Template switching by 5'RACE with UMIs generated the TCR beta cDNA. From sorted CD3+CD56+NKG2C+, CD3+CD56+NKG2C- and CD3+CD56-NKG2C+ T cells came the TCR beta repertoires. Eight donors were sequenced, seven testing HCMV-seropositive and one testing seronegative. Uncertainty persisted over the HCMV specificity of expanded NKG2C+ T cell clones.

V is TRBV15 and J is TRBJ2-1; 11 bases are shared with TRBD1. The sequences come from PBMCs from blood, collected on the day of vaccination. This sequence was found in a man between 45 and 60 years old who received an inactivated influenza vaccine. The CDR3 DNA follows: TGTGCCACCAGTCGGGACAGGGGGAACAATGAGCAGTTCTTC. Translating it yields CATSRDRGNNEQFF.